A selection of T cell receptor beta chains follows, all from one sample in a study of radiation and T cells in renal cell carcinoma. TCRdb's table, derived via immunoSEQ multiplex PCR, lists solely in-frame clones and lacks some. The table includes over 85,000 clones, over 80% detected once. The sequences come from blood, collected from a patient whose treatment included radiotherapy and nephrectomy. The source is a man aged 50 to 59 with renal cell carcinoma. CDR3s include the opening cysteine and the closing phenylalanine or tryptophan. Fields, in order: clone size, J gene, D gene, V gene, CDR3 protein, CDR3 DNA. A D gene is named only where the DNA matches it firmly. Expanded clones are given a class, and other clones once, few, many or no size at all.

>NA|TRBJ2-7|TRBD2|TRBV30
CAWSSPSGVSYEQYF
TGTGCCTGGAGTTCGCCTAGCGGGGTATCCTACGAGCAGTACTTC
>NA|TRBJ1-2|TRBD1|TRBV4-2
CASSQDLGTGNYGYTF
TGTGCCAGCAGCCAAGATCTTGGGACAGGGAACTATGGCTACACCTTC
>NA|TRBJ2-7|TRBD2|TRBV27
CASRGGAYEQYF
TGTGCCAGCAGGGGGGGGGCCTACGAGCAGTACTTC
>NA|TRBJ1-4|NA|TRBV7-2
CASSLRRALNNEKLFF
TGTGCCAGCAGCTTACGGCGTGCGTTGAATAATGAAAAACTGTTTTTT
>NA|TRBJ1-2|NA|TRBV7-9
CASSSKFQNYGYTF
TGTGCCAGCAGCTCTAAGTTCCAAAACTATGGCTACACCTTC
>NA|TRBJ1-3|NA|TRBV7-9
CASGSYSGNTIYF
TGTGCCAGCGGTTCTTACTCTGGAAACACCATATATTTT
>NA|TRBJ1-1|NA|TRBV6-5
CASYPLGAGNTEAFF
TGTGCCAGCTACCCTCTCGGGGCGGGGAACACTGAAGCTTTCTTT
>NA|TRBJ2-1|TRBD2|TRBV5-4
CASSLAASGRGEQFF
TGTGCCAGCAGCTTGGCCGCTAGCGGGAGAGGTGAGCAGTTCTTC
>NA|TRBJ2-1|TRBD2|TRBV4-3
CASSQELAGGRSEQFF
TGCGCCAGCAGCCAAGAATTAGCGGGGGGCCGGAGTGAGCAGTTCTTC
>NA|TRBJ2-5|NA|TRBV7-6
CASKNGQTQETQYF
TGTGCCAGCAAAAACGGACAGACACAAGAGACCCAGTACTTC
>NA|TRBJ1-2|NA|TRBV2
CASTLWGGSGYTF
TGTGCCAGCACCCTTTGGGGGGGTAGTGGCTACACCTTC
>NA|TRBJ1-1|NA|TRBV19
CASGNQRDTEAFF
TGTGCCAGTGGAAATCAACGGGACACTGAAGCTTTCTTT
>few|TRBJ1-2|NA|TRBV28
CATGDTANYGYTF
TGTGCCACCGGGGACACAGCTAACTATGGCTACACCTTC
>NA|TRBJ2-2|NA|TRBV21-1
CASSNTSGELFF
TGTGCCAGCAGCAATACTTCCGGGGAGCTGTTTTTT
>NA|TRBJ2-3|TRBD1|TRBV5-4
CASSGDQGVADTQYF
TGTGCCAGCAGCGGAGACCAGGGGGTCGCAGATACGCAGTATTTT
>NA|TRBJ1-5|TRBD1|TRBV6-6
CASSQGTVNQPQHF
TGTGCCAGCAGTCAAGGGACAGTCAATCAGCCCCAGCATTTT
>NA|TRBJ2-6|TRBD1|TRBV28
CASSPGTGGFSGANVLTF
TGTGCCAGCAGTCCTGGGACAGGGGGCTTCTCTGGGGCCAACGTCCTGACTTTC
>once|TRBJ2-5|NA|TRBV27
CASSTAGVETQYF
TGTGCCAGCAGTACGGCAGGGGTAGAGACCCAGTACTTC
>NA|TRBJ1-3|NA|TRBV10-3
CAISKHPDGTGNTIYF
TGTGCCATCAGCAAACACCCTGACGGGACTGGAAACACCATATATTTT
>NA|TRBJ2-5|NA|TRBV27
CASSVYGTGETQYF
TGTGCCAGCAGTGTGTATGGGACGGGTGAGACCCAGTACTTC
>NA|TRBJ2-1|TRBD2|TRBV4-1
CASSQGTSGGAYNEQFF
TGCGCCAGCAGCCAAGGGACTAGCGGGGGGGCTTACAATGAGCAGTTCTTC
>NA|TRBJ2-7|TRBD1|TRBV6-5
CASSPQGPDYEQYF
TGTGCCAGCAGCCCACAGGGGCCCGACTACGAGCAGTACTTC
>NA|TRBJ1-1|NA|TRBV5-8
CASSLAEAFF
TGTGCCAGCAGCTTGGCTGAAGCTTTCTTT
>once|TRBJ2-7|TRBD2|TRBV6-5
CASRPGLAYVEQYF
TGTGCCAGCAGACCGGGACTAGCTTATGTCGAGCAGTACTTC
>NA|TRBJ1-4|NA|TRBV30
CAWSVLMGGEKLFF
TGTGCCTGGAGTGTACTTATGGGGGGTGAAAAACTGTTTTTT
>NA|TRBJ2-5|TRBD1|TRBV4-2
CASSQEIRRQGKQETQYF
TGTGCCAGCAGCCAAGAAATCAGGAGACAGGGGAAACAAGAGACCCAGTACTTC
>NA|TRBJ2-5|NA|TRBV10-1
CASRKPEGPRYQETQYF
TGCGCCAGCAGAAAGCCGGAGGGACCCCGGTACCAAGAGACCCAGTACTTC
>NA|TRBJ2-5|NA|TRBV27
CASSSWGEETQYF
TGTGCCAGCAGCTCATGGGGAGAAGAGACCCAGTACTTC
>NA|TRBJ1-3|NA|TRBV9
CASSVGWGNTIYF
TGTGCCAGCAGCGTAGGTTGGGGAAACACCATATATTTT
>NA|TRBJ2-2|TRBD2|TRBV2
CASSLSAGPNTGELFF
TGTGCCAGCAGTCTCTCAGCGGGACCGAACACCGGGGAGCTGTTTTTT
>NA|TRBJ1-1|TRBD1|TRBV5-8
CASSLLGQGKAFF
TGTGCCAGCAGCTTGTTAGGACAGGGGAAAGCTTTCTTT
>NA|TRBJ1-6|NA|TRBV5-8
CASSSDSRDSPLHF
TGTGCCAGCAGCTCCGACAGTAGGGATTCACCCCTCCACTTT
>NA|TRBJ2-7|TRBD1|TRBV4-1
CASSQDGSRTGIYEQYF
TGCGCCAGCAGCCAAGATGGCTCCAGGACAGGGATCTACGAGCAGTACTTC
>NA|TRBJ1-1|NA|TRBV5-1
CASSFTGRMNTEAFF
TGCGCCAGCAGCTTTACAGGACGTATGAACACTGAAGCTTTCTTT
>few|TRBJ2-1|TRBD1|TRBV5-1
CASRRAGGVEQFF
TGCGCCAGCAGGCGTGCAGGGGGCGTTGAGCAGTTCTTC
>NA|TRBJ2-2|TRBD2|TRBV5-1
CASSYPGGLNTGELFF
TGCGCCAGCAGCTACCCCGGGGGGTTGAACACCGGGGAGCTGTTTTTT
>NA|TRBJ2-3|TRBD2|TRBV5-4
CASSKGTSGSTDTQYF
TGTGCCAGCAGCAAGGGAACTAGCGGGAGCACAGATACGCAGTATTTT
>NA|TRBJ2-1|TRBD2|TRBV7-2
CASSLPSGGASSYNEQFF
TGTGCCAGCAGCTTGCCTAGCGGGGGGGCGAGCTCCTACAATGAGCAGTTCTTC
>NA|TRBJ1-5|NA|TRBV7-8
CASSLYLGLNQPQHF
TGTGCCAGCAGCTTATATTTGGGCCTTAATCAGCCCCAGCATTTT
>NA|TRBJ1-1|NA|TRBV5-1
CASSSRVGANRLDTEAFF
TGCGCCAGCAGCTCGAGGGTGGGGGCTAACCGTCTGGACACTGAAGCTTTCTTT
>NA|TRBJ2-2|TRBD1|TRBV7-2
CASRRNRQGGTGELFF
TGTGCCAGCAGACGAAACCGACAGGGTGGCACCGGGGAGCTGTTTTTT
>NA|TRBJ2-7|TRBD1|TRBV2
CASTSSSGQATYEQYF
TGTGCCAGCACCTCCAGTTCGGGACAGGCAACCTACGAGCAGTACTTC